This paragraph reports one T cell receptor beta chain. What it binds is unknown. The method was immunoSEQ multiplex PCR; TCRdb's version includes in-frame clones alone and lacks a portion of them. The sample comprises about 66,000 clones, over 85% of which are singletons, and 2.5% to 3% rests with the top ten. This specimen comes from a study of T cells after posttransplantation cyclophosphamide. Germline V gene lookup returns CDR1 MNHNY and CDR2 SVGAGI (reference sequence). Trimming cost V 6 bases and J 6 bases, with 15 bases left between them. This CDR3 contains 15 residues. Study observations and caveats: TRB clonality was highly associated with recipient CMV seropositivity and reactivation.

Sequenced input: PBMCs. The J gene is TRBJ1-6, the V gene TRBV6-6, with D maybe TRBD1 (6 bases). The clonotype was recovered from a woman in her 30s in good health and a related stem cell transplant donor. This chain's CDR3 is CASSKGGASNSPLHF. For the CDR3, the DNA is TGTGCCAGCAGCAAAGGGGGGGCTAGTAATTCACCCCTCCACTTT.